Listed below are T cell receptor beta chains from one sample, sequenced in a study of sequential checkpoint blockade in melanoma. Repertoires were generated with immunoSEQ multiplex PCR, while TCRdb's copy carries only in-frame clones and drops some. Among approximately 37,000 clones, roughly 81% were seen once, and the ten largest hold roughly 6%. This sample comprised CD8+ T cells sorted from blood (inferred from file names), obtained from a patient given nivolumab and ipilimumab in sequence. The receptors originated from a human donor with melanoma. The CDR3 runs from the conserved cysteine through the conserved F or W. Fields, in order: J gene, clone size, D gene, V gene, CDR3 protein, CDR3 DNA. The D gene is left open where the match is weak. Not every row has a clone size; where given, it reads once, few, many or a size class.

j_gene: TRBJ1-4; abundance: .; d_gene: TRBD1; v_gene: TRBV25-1; CDR3aa: CASSDWDREYEKLFF; CDR3nt: TGTGCCAGCAGTGACTGGGACAGGGAGTATGAAAAACTGTTTTTT
j_gene: TRBJ1-1; abundance: .; d_gene: TRBD1; v_gene: TRBV7-2; CDR3aa: CASSLTGGWTEAFF; CDR3nt: TGTGCCAGCAGCTTGACAGGGGGTTGGACTGAAGCTTTCTTT
j_gene: TRBJ2-2; abundance: .; d_gene: .; v_gene: TRBV5-1; CDR3aa: CASIDNTGELFF; CDR3nt: TGCGCCAGCATAGATAACACCGGGGAGCTGTTTTTT
j_gene: TRBJ2-7; abundance: .; d_gene: TRBD1; v_gene: TRBV19; CDR3aa: CASSVGQGSHEQYF; CDR3nt: TGTGCCAGTAGTGTCGGACAGGGCAGCCACGAGCAGTACTTC
j_gene: TRBJ2-7; abundance: .; d_gene: .; v_gene: TRBV9; CDR3aa: CASSVTSGAYEQYF; CDR3nt: TGTGCCAGCAGCGTAACCTCGGGAGCCTACGAGCAGTACTTC
j_gene: TRBJ1-2; abundance: .; d_gene: .; v_gene: TRBV28; CDR3aa: CASDPGPDSRYGYTF; CDR3nt: TGTGCCAGCGACCCCGGACCGGACTCAAGATATGGCTACACCTTC
j_gene: TRBJ1-2; abundance: .; d_gene: .; v_gene: TRBV7-9; CDR3aa: CASSFSGDTLEGYTF; CDR3nt: TGTGCCAGCAGCTTCTCCGGGGACACTTTAGAAGGCTACACCTTC
j_gene: TRBJ2-7; abundance: .; d_gene: TRBD1; v_gene: TRBV7-6; CDR3aa: CASSLTQGVAYEQYF; CDR3nt: TGTGCCAGCAGCTTAACACAGGGGGTGGCCTACGAGCAGTACTTC
j_gene: TRBJ1-2; abundance: .; d_gene: .; v_gene: TRBV18; CDR3aa: CASSPMGGSYTF; CDR3nt: TGTGCCAGCTCACCAATGGGGGGAAGCTACACCTTC
j_gene: TRBJ2-7; abundance: .; d_gene: .; v_gene: TRBV13; CDR3aa: CASSASPYEQYF; CDR3nt: TGTGCCAGCAGCGCGAGTCCCTACGAGCAGTACTTC
j_gene: TRBJ2-3; abundance: .; d_gene: .; v_gene: TRBV2; CDR3aa: CASSGTAASTDTQYF; CDR3nt: TGTGCCAGCAGTGGTACAGCAGCTAGCACAGATACGCAGTATTTT
j_gene: TRBJ2-7; abundance: .; d_gene: TRBD2; v_gene: TRBV28; CDR3aa: CASSDLAGDRGEQYF; CDR3nt: TGTGCCAGCAGTGATCTGGCGGGAGACCGAGGCGAGCAGTACTTC
j_gene: TRBJ2-7; abundance: few; d_gene: .; v_gene: TRBV5-6; CDR3aa: CASSLGTPPYEQYF; CDR3nt: TGTGCCAGCAGCTTGGGGACTCCTCCCTACGAGCAGTACTTC
j_gene: TRBJ1-1; abundance: .; d_gene: .; v_gene: TRBV19; CDR3aa: CASSIDQAENTEAFF; CDR3nt: TGTGCCAGTAGTATTGACCAGGCCGAGAACACTGAAGCTTTCTTT
j_gene: TRBJ2-6; abundance: .; d_gene: TRBD1; v_gene: TRBV6-5; CDR3aa: CASRTGLSGANVLTF; CDR3nt: TGTGCCAGTCGGACAGGTCTCTCTGGGGCCAACGTCCTGACTTTC
j_gene: TRBJ2-7; abundance: .; d_gene: .; v_gene: TRBV5-7; CDR3aa: CASSLHPGGNSYEQYF; CDR3nt: TGTGCCAGCAGCTTGCACCCCGGCGGGAACTCCTACGAGCAGTACTTC
j_gene: TRBJ2-7; abundance: .; d_gene: .; v_gene: TRBV19; CDR3aa: CASGRRAGTYEQYF; CDR3nt: TGTGCCAGTGGTCGCAGGGCAGGCACCTACGAGCAGTACTTC
j_gene: TRBJ2-7; abundance: .; d_gene: TRBD1; v_gene: TRBV5-4; CDR3aa: CASSPGTGSYEQYF; CDR3nt: TGTGCCAGCAGCCCCGGGACAGGGTCTTACGAGCAGTACTTC
j_gene: TRBJ2-1; abundance: .; d_gene: TRBD2; v_gene: TRBV27; CDR3aa: CASSWGTSGNVEQFF; CDR3nt: TGTGCCAGCAGCTGGGGGACTAGCGGGAACGTTGAGCAGTTCTTC
j_gene: TRBJ1-5; abundance: .; d_gene: .; v_gene: TRBV19; CDR3aa: CASSSPTGPNQPQHF; CDR3nt: TGTGCCAGTAGTTCGCCTACAGGTCCCAATCAGCCCCAGCATTTT
j_gene: TRBJ2-7; abundance: .; d_gene: .; v_gene: TRBV7-6; CDR3aa: CASTIEQGSYEQYF; CDR3nt: TGTGCCAGCACCATTGAACAGGGCTCCTACGAGCAGTACTTC
j_gene: TRBJ2-4; abundance: once; d_gene: .; v_gene: TRBV28; CDR3aa: CASSYPRAMGKNIQYF; CDR3nt: TGTGCCAGCAGTTATCCGAGGGCCATGGGCAAAAACATTCAGTACTTC
j_gene: TRBJ2-2; abundance: .; d_gene: .; v_gene: TRBV27; CDR3aa: CASSSLAEYTGELFF; CDR3nt: TGTGCCAGCTCCTCCCTCGCGGAGTACACCGGGGAGCTGTTTTTT
j_gene: TRBJ1-4; abundance: .; d_gene: .; v_gene: TRBV4-2; CDR3aa: CASSQGGGDEKLFF; CDR3nt: TGTGCCAGCAGCCAAGGTGGCGGGGATGAAAAACTGTTTTTT
j_gene: TRBJ2-1; abundance: .; d_gene: TRBD2; v_gene: TRBV28; CDR3aa: CASSRGGNEQFF; CDR3nt: TGTGCCAGCAGCCGGGGGGGAAATGAGCAGTTCTTC
j_gene: TRBJ2-2; abundance: .; d_gene: .; v_gene: TRBV28; CDR3aa: CASSYRENTGELFF; CDR3nt: TGTGCCAGCAGTTACCGGGAAAACACCGGGGAGCTGTTTTTT
j_gene: TRBJ1-1; abundance: .; d_gene: .; v_gene: TRBV29-1; CDR3aa: CSAGGGLNTEAFF; CDR3nt: TGCAGCGCCGGGGGGGGTTTGAACACTGAAGCTTTCTTT
j_gene: TRBJ2-7; abundance: .; d_gene: .; v_gene: TRBV5-1; CDR3aa: CASSLSQYDDEQYF; CDR3nt: TGCGCCAGCAGCTTGTCCCAGTATGATGACGAGCAGTACTTC
j_gene: TRBJ1-4; abundance: .; d_gene: .; v_gene: TRBV7-6; CDR3aa: CASSLGGGGEKLFF; CDR3nt: TGTGCCAGCAGCTTAGGAGGGGGGGGAGAAAAACTGTTTTTT
j_gene: TRBJ2-7; abundance: once; d_gene: TRBD2; v_gene: TRBV5-1; CDR3aa: CASSFGTREYEQYF; CDR3nt: TGCGCCAGCAGCTTCGGGACTAGGGAATACGAGCAGTACTTC
j_gene: TRBJ2-1; abundance: .; d_gene: .; v_gene: TRBV6-6; CDR3aa: CASTPSGNEQFF; CDR3nt: TGTGCCAGCACCCCGTCGGGTAATGAGCAGTTCTTC
j_gene: TRBJ2-7; abundance: .; d_gene: TRBD1; v_gene: TRBV19; CDR3aa: CASSVTGGLYEQYF; CDR3nt: TGTGCCAGTAGTGTAACAGGGGGCCTCTACGAGCAGTACTTC
j_gene: TRBJ2-2; abundance: .; d_gene: TRBD2; v_gene: TRBV5-6; CDR3aa: CASSLLAGAYTGELFF; CDR3nt: TGTGCCAGCAGCTTACTAGCGGGAGCGTACACCGGGGAGCTGTTTTTT
j_gene: TRBJ2-7; abundance: .; d_gene: TRBD2; v_gene: TRBV7-6; CDR3aa: CASSFLGTSYEQYF; CDR3nt: TGTGCCAGCAGCTTTCTAGGGACTAGCTACGAGCAGTACTTC
j_gene: TRBJ2-1; abundance: few; d_gene: .; v_gene: TRBV6-1; CDR3aa: CASSTGSGSYNEQFF; CDR3nt: TGTGCCAGCAGTACCGGGTCGGGCTCCTACAATGAGCAGTTCTTC
j_gene: TRBJ2-7; abundance: .; d_gene: TRBD1; v_gene: TRBV29-1; CDR3aa: CSVEGTGYEQYF; CDR3nt: TGCAGCGTTGAGGGGACAGGGTACGAGCAGTACTTC
j_gene: TRBJ1-2; abundance: .; d_gene: TRBD1; v_gene: TRBV5-4; CDR3aa: CASSLGQGASYGYTF; CDR3nt: TGTGCCAGCAGCTTAGGACAGGGGGCTTCCTATGGCTACACCTTC
j_gene: TRBJ2-7; abundance: few; d_gene: TRBD2; v_gene: TRBV4-1; CDR3aa: CATRPGSGAREQYF; CDR3nt: TGCGCCACCCGCCCTGGAAGCGGGGCCCGCGAGCAGTACTTC
j_gene: TRBJ2-7; abundance: .; d_gene: TRBD2; v_gene: TRBV7-8; CDR3aa: CASSLIAGGPGEQYF; CDR3nt: TGTGCCAGCAGCTTAATTGCGGGAGGGCCGGGGGAGCAGTACTTC
j_gene: TRBJ2-7; abundance: .; d_gene: .; v_gene: TRBV10-3; CDR3aa: CLTSEESYEQYF; CDR3nt: TGCCTCACTTCCGAGGAATCCTACGAGCAGTACTTC
j_gene: TRBJ2-7; abundance: .; d_gene: .; v_gene: TRBV19; CDR3aa: CASSIAAGSSYEQYF; CDR3nt: TGTGCCAGTAGTATAGCCGCCGGGAGCTCCTACGAGCAGTACTTC
j_gene: TRBJ1-2; abundance: .; d_gene: .; v_gene: TRBV6-5; CDR3aa: CASKGEGYLYGYTF; CDR3nt: TGTGCCAGCAAAGGGGAGGGGTACCTCTATGGCTACACCTTC
j_gene: TRBJ1-2; abundance: .; d_gene: TRBD1; v_gene: TRBV5-1; CDR3aa: CASSWTGLDGYTF; CDR3nt: TGCGCCAGCAGCTGGACAGGATTAGATGGCTACACCTTC
j_gene: TRBJ2-7; abundance: .; d_gene: TRBD1; v_gene: TRBV7-8; CDR3aa: CASSFRDRVSSYEQYF; CDR3nt: TGTGCCAGCAGCTTCCGGGACAGGGTTTCTTCCTACGAGCAGTACTTC
j_gene: TRBJ2-1; abundance: .; d_gene: TRBD2; v_gene: TRBV6-1; CDR3aa: CAARLATNEQFF; CDR3nt: TGTGCCGCAAGACTAGCGACCAATGAGCAGTTCTTC
j_gene: TRBJ1-1; abundance: .; d_gene: .; v_gene: TRBV28; CDR3aa: CASSTGDSAEAFF; CDR3nt: TGTGCCAGCAGCACTGGGGATAGCGCTGAAGCTTTCTTT
j_gene: TRBJ2-7; abundance: .; d_gene: .; v_gene: TRBV28; CDR3aa: CASSFDKSGSDEQYF; CDR3nt: TGTGCCAGCAGTTTTGATAAGAGCGGTTCGGACGAGCAGTACTTC
j_gene: TRBJ1-3; abundance: .; d_gene: .; v_gene: TRBV30; CDR3aa: CAWTGSGNTIYF; CDR3nt: TGTGCCTGGACAGGCTCTGGAAACACCATATATTTT
j_gene: TRBJ1-1; abundance: .; d_gene: TRBD1; v_gene: TRBV18; CDR3aa: CASSPGQGTEAFF; CDR3nt: TGTGCCAGCTCGCCCGGACAGGGCACTGAAGCTTTCTTT
j_gene: TRBJ1-4; abundance: .; d_gene: .; v_gene: TRBV28; CDR3aa: CASSASGGRAIEKLFF; CDR3nt: TGTGCCAGCAGTGCCTCGGGGGGAAGAGCTATTGAAAAACTGTTTTTT
j_gene: TRBJ2-7; abundance: .; d_gene: TRBD1; v_gene: TRBV27; CDR3aa: CASSLLTPTGTIHEQYF; CDR3nt: TGTGCCAGCAGTTTACTTACCCCGACAGGGACGATCCACGAGCAGTACTTC
j_gene: TRBJ1-4; abundance: .; d_gene: .; v_gene: TRBV28; CDR3aa: CASHPTGAPLNEKLFF; CDR3nt: TGTGCCAGCCACCCGACAGGCGCACCACTTAATGAAAAACTGTTTTTT
j_gene: TRBJ1-2; abundance: .; d_gene: TRBD1; v_gene: TRBV13; CDR3aa: CASSLGTGFYGYTF; CDR3nt: TGTGCCAGCAGCTTAGGGACAGGGTTCTATGGCTACACCTTC
j_gene: TRBJ2-5; abundance: .; d_gene: TRBD2; v_gene: TRBV9; CDR3aa: CASSPRGAGGETQYF; CDR3nt: TGTGCCAGCAGCCCAAGGGGGGCGGGGGGAGAGACCCAGTACTTC